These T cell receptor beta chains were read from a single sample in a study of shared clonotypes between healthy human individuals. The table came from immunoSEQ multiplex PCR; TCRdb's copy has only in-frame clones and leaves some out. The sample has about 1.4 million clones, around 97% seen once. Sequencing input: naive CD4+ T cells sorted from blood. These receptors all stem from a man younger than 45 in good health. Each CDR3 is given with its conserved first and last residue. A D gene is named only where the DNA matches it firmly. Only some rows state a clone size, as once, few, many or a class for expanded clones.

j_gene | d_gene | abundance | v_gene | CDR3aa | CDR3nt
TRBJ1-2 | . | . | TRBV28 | CASSLSGDGYTF | TGTGCCAGCAGTTTATCCGGTGATGGCTACACCTTC
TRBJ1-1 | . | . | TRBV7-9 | CASSVGWRGDENTEAFF | TGTGCCAGCAGCGTGGGGTGGAGAGGAGATGAGAACACTGAAGCTTTCTTT
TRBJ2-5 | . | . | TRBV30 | CAWRTGRRQETQYF | TGTGCCTGGAGGACAGGGAGGAGACAAGAGACCCAGTACTTC
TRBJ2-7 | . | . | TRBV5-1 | CASSPQGGSYEQYF | TGCGCCAGCAGCCCCCAGGGGGGCTCCTACGAGCAGTACTTC
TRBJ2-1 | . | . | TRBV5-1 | CASSLGSYNEQFF | TGCGCCAGCAGCTTGGGATCCTACAATGAGCAGTTCTTC
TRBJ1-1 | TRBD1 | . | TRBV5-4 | CASSKAGTANTEAFF | TGTGCCAGCAGCAAAGCCGGGACAGCGAACACTGAAGCTTTCTTT
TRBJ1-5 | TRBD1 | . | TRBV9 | CASSSGTGSIQPQHF | TGTGCCAGCAGCTCCGGGACAGGGTCGATTCAGCCCCAGCATTTT
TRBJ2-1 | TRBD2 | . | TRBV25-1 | CASSESGRTYNEQFF | TGTGCCAGCAGTGAATCCGGGAGGACCTACAATGAGCAGTTCTTC
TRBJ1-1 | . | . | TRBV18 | CASSSLQGAMNTEAFF | TGTGCCAGCTCATCATTACAGGGTGCCATGAACACTGAAGCTTTCTTT
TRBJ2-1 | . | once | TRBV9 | CASSEGAGSYNEQFF | TGTGCCAGCAGCGAGGGGGCGGGATCCTACAATGAGCAGTTCTTC
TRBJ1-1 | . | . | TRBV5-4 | CASSLAMGGFTEAFF | TGTGCCAGCAGCCTGGCAATGGGGGGGTTTACTGAAGCTTTCTTT
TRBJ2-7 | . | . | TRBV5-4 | CASSWGRHSYEQYF | TGTGCCAGCAGCTGGGGGCGTCACTCCTACGAGCAGTACTTC
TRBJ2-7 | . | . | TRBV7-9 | CASSFTPYYEQYF | TGTGCCAGCAGCTTTACACCGTACTACGAGCAGTACTTC
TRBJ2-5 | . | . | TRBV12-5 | CASGSLRDAQETQYF | TGTGCTAGTGGTTCCCTCCGGGACGCACAAGAGACCCAGTACTTC
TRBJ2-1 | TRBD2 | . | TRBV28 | CASRPSGRGYNEQFF | TGTGCCAGCAGACCTAGCGGGAGGGGATACAATGAGCAGTTCTTC
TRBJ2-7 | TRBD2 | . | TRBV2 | CATSGTSGTGPSFEQYF | TGTGCCACCTCCGGGACTAGCGGGACCGGACCTTCGTTCGAGCAGTACTTC
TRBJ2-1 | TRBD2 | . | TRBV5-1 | CASSSRLAVNYNEQFF | TGCGCCAGCAGCTCCCGGCTAGCGGTAAACTACAATGAGCAGTTCTTC
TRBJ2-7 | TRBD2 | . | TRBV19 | CASSIGGLAGIRHEQYF | TGTGCCAGTAGTATTGGGGGACTAGCGGGAATACGCCACGAGCAGTACTTC
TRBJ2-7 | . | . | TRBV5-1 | CASSLVTGDEQYF | TGCGCCAGCAGCTTGGTTACGGGTGACGAGCAGTACTTC
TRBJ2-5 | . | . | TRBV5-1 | CASSLNTGETQYF | TGCGCCAGCAGCTTGAATACCGGAGAGACCCAGTACTTC
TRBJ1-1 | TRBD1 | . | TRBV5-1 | CASSEQGAGTEAFF | TGCGCCAGCAGCGAGCAGGGGGCCGGCACTGAAGCTTTCTTT
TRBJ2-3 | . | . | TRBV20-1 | CSARLPDTQYF | TGCAGTGCTAGACTTCCAGATACGCAGTATTTT
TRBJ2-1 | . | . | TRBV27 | CASSYPGGTGFYNEQFF | TGTGCCAGCAGTTATCCGGGGGGGACAGGGTTTTACAATGAGCAGTTCTTC
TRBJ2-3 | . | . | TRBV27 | CASSLGTPMGTDTQYF | TGTGCCAGCAGTTTGGGGACCCCAATGGGCACAGATACGCAGTATTTT
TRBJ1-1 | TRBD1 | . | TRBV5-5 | CASSLAPDRGLTEAFF | TGTGCCAGCAGCTTGGCTCCGGACAGGGGGCTCACTGAAGCTTTCTTT
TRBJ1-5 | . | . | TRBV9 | CASSVDPRAGAQHF | TGTGCCAGCAGCGTAGACCCTAGGGCGGGAGCCCAGCATTTT
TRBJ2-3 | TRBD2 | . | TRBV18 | CASSPPSGRPDTQYF | TGTGCCAGCTCACCACCTAGCGGGAGACCAGATACGCAGTATTTT
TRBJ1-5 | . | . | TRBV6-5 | CASREGPIRPQHF | TGTGCCAGCCGGGAGGGACCCATAAGGCCCCAGCATTTT
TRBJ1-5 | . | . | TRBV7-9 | CASSSSGRSQPQHF | .
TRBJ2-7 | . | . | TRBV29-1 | CSVAGAGEQYF | TGCAGCGTTGCCGGAGCCGGCGAGCAGTACTTC
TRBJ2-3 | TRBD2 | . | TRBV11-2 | CASSFLSGRAYTDTQYF | TGTGCCAGCAGCTTCCTTAGCGGGAGGGCCTACACAGATACGCAGTATTTT
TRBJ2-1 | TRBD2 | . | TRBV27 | CASRMRGLAGGRHEQFF | TGTGCCAGCAGGATGAGGGGACTAGCGGGAGGTCGGCATGAGCAGTTCTTC
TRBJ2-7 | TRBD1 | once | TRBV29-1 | CSVVDRVGRYEQYF | TGCAGCGTTGTGGACAGGGTGGGGAGGTACGAGCAGTACTTC
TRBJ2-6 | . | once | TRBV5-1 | CASSLTGANVLTF | TGCGCCAGCAGCTTGACAGGGGCCAACGTCCTGACTTTC
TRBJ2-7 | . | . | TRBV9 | CASSPVPSGLYEQYF | TGTGCCAGCAGCCCAGTCCCCAGCGGGCTCTACGAGCAGTACTTC
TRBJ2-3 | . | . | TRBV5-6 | CASSLVGPDTQYF | TGTGCCAGCAGCTTGGTGGGGCCAGATACGCAGTATTTT
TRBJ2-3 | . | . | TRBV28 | CASSLTSTVTAVRTDTQYF | TGTGCCAGCAGTTTAACTAGCACAGTGACGGCGGTTAGGACAGATACGCAGTATTTT
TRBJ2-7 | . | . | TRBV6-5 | CASSYSRRDQNYEQYF | TGTGCCAGCAGTTACTCAAGGCGAGACCAAAACTACGAGCAGTACTTC
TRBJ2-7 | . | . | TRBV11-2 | CASSLGRRPSSYEQYF | TGTGCCAGCAGCTTAGGCCGGCGACCCTCTTCCTACGAGCAGTACTTC
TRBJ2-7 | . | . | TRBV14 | CASSQDLGGEQYF | TGTGCCAGCAGCCAAGATCTGGGGGGCGAGCAGTACTTC
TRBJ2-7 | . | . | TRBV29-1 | CSGGPGSGLGQYF | TGCAGCGGTGGGCCGGGATCGGGGCTGGGGCAGTACTTC
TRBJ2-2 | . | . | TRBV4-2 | CASSLGSGLRVTGELFF | TGTGCCAGCAGCCTTGGAAGCGGGTTGCGAGTCACCGGGGAGCTGTTTTTT
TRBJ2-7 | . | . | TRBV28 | CASSGPRVDEQYF | TGTGCCAGCAGCGGACCCAGGGTCGACGAGCAGTACTTC
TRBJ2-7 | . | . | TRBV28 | CASSRVQYEQYF | TGTGCCAGCAGCAGGGTCCAGTACGAGCAGTACTTC
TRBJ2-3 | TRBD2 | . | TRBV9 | CASSVAAGDTDTQYF | TGTGCCAGCAGCGTAGCAGCGGGGGACACAGATACGCAGTATTTT